These 26 T cell receptor beta chains were all obtained from the same sample, sequenced in a study of graft-versus-host responses after intestinal transplantation. Clones were sequenced by immunoSEQ multiplex PCR, and TCRdb holds only the in-frame ones, with some missing. This table holds about 150,000 clones, over 90% found once. Their antigen targets remain unknown. The sample consisted of unstimulated CD4+ T cells sorted from spleen or lymph node cells, taken before intestinal transplant. These receptors all come from a human donor who received an intestinal transplant.

This chain connects TRBV28 to TRBJ2-7; 8 positions agree with TRBD1. The germline V gene has CDR1 MDHEN and CDR2 SYDVKM. Losses at the gene ends were 5 bases for V and 6 bases for J; bases not matched to a gene: 6. The CDR3 runs to 13 residues. The CDR3 region has the DNA TGTGCCAGCAGTCCAAGGACAGGGAGCGAGCAGTACTTC. Translated: CASSPRTGSEQYF.

This clone has just one count. The DNA for the CDR3 is TGTGCCAGCAGTTTGGGACAGGGGGGATACAATGAGCAGTTCTTC. Protein product: CASSLGQGGYNEQFF. This rearrangement joins TRBV28 to TRBJ2-1; 11 bases are shared with TRBD1. CDR1 is MDHEN and CDR2 is SYDVKM in the germline V gene. CDR3 size: 15 residues. The trim removed 3 bases at V and 4 bases at J, leaving 2 bases unmatched.

The V gene is TRBV18, the J gene TRBJ2-5, with D possibly matching TRBD2 (6 bases). The CDR3 is made up of 13 amino acids. The V gene's germline CDR1 is KGHSH and CDR2 LQKENI. The V and J ends lost 3 bases and 1 base respectively, with 6 bases between them. In DNA form, the CDR3 reads TGTGCCAGCTCACCGGGGGGCCAAGAGACCCAGTACTTC. The encoded protein is CASSPGGQETQYF.

This clone was found a few times. The chain combines TRBV11-2 with TRBJ2-5; no clear D gene. CDR1 is SGHAT, CDR2 FQNNGV, per germline. Trimming took 2 bases from V and 1 from J, leaving 5 bases between them. The length of the CDR3 is 13 residues. The CDR3 bases are TGTGCCAGCAGCTTACGGCTCCAAGAGACCCAGTACTTC. Translating gives CASSLRLQETQYF.

The gene calls are TRBV5-4 and TRBJ2-3; 8 bases line up with TRBD1. The germline CDR1 and CDR2 sequences are SGHNT and YYREEE (reference sequence). V was pared by 2 bases and J by 7 bases, with 3 bases of the junction left unmatched. The CDR3 covers 13 residues. The CDR3 region has the DNA TGTGCCAGCAGCTTCCAGGGGGCATATACGCAGTATTTT. Its translation: CASSFQGAYTQYF.

The V and J genes are TRBV19 and TRBJ2-7; D is unresolved. Trimming stripped 5 bases from V and 7 bases from J, with 15 bases between. Germline lookup yields CDR1 LNHDA and CDR2 SQIVND (reference sequence). The CDR3 covers 13 residues. In nucleotides, the CDR3 is TGTGCCAGTAGTGGCTTTGGGGTCGGAGAGCAGTACTTC. Translating it yields CASSGFGVGEQYF.

This chain uses TRBV5-6 with TRBJ2-7, with 8 bases identical to TRBD1. The CDR3 loop spans 15 amino acids. J gave up 6 bases and V 0 bases, and 8 bases lay outside the gene matches. Germline lookup yields CDR1 SGHDT and CDR2 YYEEEE. The CDR3 loop reads CASSLADRERLEQYF. The CDR3 DNA follows: TGTGCCAGCAGCTTGGCGGACAGGGAAAGGCTCGAGCAGTACTTC.

V usage is TRBV6-1 and J usage is TRBJ2-4, with D possibly being TRBD2 (6 bases). V shed 6 bases and J shed 5 bases, with 11 bases lying between them. This CDR3 region has 13 residues. The germline V gene has CDR1 MNHNS and CDR2 SASEGT. The CDR3 is CASRTSGQNIQYF. The CDR3 nucleotides are TGTGCCAGCAGGACTAGTGGCCAAAACATTCAGTACTTC.

V gene TRBV7-9 combines with J gene TRBJ1-5; TRBD1 might be the D (5 bases). Trimming cost V 6 bases and J 2 bases, with 14 bases left between them. The germline CDR1 and CDR2 sequences are SEHNR and FQNEAQ (reference sequence). The CDR3 totals 15 residues. DNA of the CDR3: TGTGCCAGCAGTTCGTCCCTGGGGGGCAATCAGCCCCAGCATTTT. It encodes CASSSSLGGNQPQHF.

This chain links TRBV5-1 with TRBJ1-4; D is possibly TRBD1 (5 bases). Per germline, CDR1 SGHRS and CDR2 YFSETQ. The CDR3 runs to 14 residues. The V gene lost 0 bases and the J gene lost 4 bases, with 7 bases spanning the gap. CDR3 in amino acids: CASSLGGLNEKLFF. The CDR3 coding sequence is TGCGCCAGCAGCTTGGGGGGACTTAATGAAAAACTGTTTTTT.

The chain links TRBV28 to TRBJ2-7; 7 positions match TRBD2. The CDR3 has 14 amino acids. CDR1 is MDHEN and CDR2 is SYDVKM in the germline V gene. After removal of 6 bases from V and 3 bases from J, the junction contained 8 bases not matched to a gene. The CDR3 loop reads CASRVPSGFYEQYF. CDR3 coding DNA: TGTGCCAGCAGGGTTCCTAGCGGATTCTACGAGCAGTACTTC.

The chain combines TRBV5-1 with TRBJ2-5, with D hard to call. Germline CDR1 reads SGHRS; CDR2 reads YFSETQ. The V and J ends lost 4 bases and 5 bases respectively, with 21 bases between them. The CDR3 extends over 16 amino acids. CDR3: CASSTEHKARTETQYF. The CDR3 coding sequence is TGCGCCAGCAGCACCGAACACAAGGCCAGGACGGAGACCCAGTACTTC.

This rearrangement joins TRBV6-5 to TRBJ2-1; 10 bases agree with TRBD2. J gave up 7 bases and V 2 bases, and 5 bases lay outside the gene matches. CDR1 is MNHEY and CDR2 is SVGAGI in the germline V gene. CDR3 length equals 15 residues. The CDR3: CASSYGRLAGNEQFF. The CDR3 DNA is TGTGCCAGCAGTTACGGGAGACTAGCGGGTAATGAGCAGTTCTTC.

The chain joins TRBV7-6 to TRBJ2-5, with no clear D. Germline-derived CDR1 and CDR2 are SGHVS and FNYEAQ. Trimming removed 4 bases at V and 5 bases at J, with 11 bases between. This CDR3 is 13 amino acids long. CDR3 sequence (DNA): TGTGCCAGCAGCTCTGCGCCCCCGGAGACCCAGTACTTC. This sequence encodes CASSSAPPETQYF.

The chain links TRBV28 to TRBJ1-1; D gene ambiguous. The CDR3 length is 13 residues. The ends were cut back, 8 bases at V and 5 bases at J, with 15 bases in the middle. Germline V gene sequence: CDR1 MDHEN, CDR2 SYDVKM. CDR3 protein: CASGKVRRTEAFF. Here the CDR3 DNA reads TGTGCCAGCGGCAAAGTTCGAAGGACTGAAGCTTTCTTT.

The CDR3 coding sequence is TGTGCCAGCAGCTTAGGCCGACCTAACACCGGGGAGCTGTTTTTT. Its translation: CASSLGRPNTGELFF. The chain couples TRBV7-2 to TRBJ2-2; D is unresolved. The germline V gene has CDR1 SGHTA and CDR2 FQGNSA. Trimming left V 1 base short and J 2 bases short, with 8 bases between. This CDR3 comprises 15 residues.

V is TRBV7-2 and J is TRBJ1-2, with TRBD1 identical over 9 bases. This CDR3 has 15 residues. V was clipped by 2 bases and J by 6 bases; unmatched bases: 7. Germline V lookup: CDR1 SGHTA, CDR2 FQGNSA. The CDR3 sequence: CASSLLDRGTNGYTF. The CDR3 coding sequence is TGTGCCAGCAGCTTATTAGACAGGGGGACAAATGGCTACACCTTC.

This clone was counted only a few times. The rearrangement uses TRBV4-3 and TRBJ2-1, with TRBD2 matching over 9 bases. The CDR3 has 16 residues. Losses at the gene ends were 0 bases for V and 7 bases for J; bases not matched to a gene: 7. Germline-derived CDR1 and CDR2 are LGHNA and YSLEER. The DNA of the CDR3 is TGCGCCAGCAGCCAAGATATAGCGGGAGTGGGAAATGAGCAGTTCTTC. Its translation is CASSQDIAGVGNEQFF.

This rearrangement joins TRBV29-1 to TRBJ2-1, with D perhaps matching TRBD2 (6 bases). With 4 bases removed from V and 0 bases from J, the gap between germline ends came to 19 bases. CDR1 and CDR2 (germline): SQVTM, ANQGSEA. This CDR3 is built from 17 residues. The CDR3 DNA sequence: TGCAGCGTTGCAGGGAGGCTAACTTGGAGCTCCTACAATGAGCAGTTCTTC. Amino acids: CSVAGRLTWSSYNEQFF.

This clone was seen a single time. The genes are TRBV10-3 and TRBJ2-7; D possibly corresponds to TRBD2 (6 bases). Germline V gene lookup returns CDR1 ENHRY and CDR2 SYGVKD. This CDR3 comprises 14 residues. The V end was cut by 4 bases, the J end by 7 bases, with 17 bases between. The chain's CDR3 is CAISVGGPAREQYF. The CDR3 DNA reads as TGTGCCATCAGTGTGGGGGGTCCCGCCCGGGAGCAGTACTTC.

The chain joins TRBV15 to TRBJ1-1; no clear D. The CDR3 consists of 16 residues. V was cut by 3 bases and J by 4 bases, with 18 bases left in between. Germline lookup yields CDR1 LNHNV and CDR2 YYDKDF (reference sequence). The CDR3 protein is CATSSRRGPLSTEAFF. CDR3 sequence (DNA): TGTGCCACCAGCAGTAGGCGGGGTCCTCTGAGCACTGAAGCTTTCTTT.

The chain joins TRBV5-8 to TRBJ2-5; possible D gene TRBD1, 5 bases. Germline assignment: CDR1 SGHTS and CDR2 YDEGEE. The germline V and J ends were trimmed by 0 bases and 1 base, with 13 bases remaining between them. This CDR3 spans 16 amino acids. The CDR3, as DNA: TGTGCCAGCAGCTTGGAAGGCCTAGGGGTCCAAGAGACCCAGTACTTC. Its translation is CASSLEGLGVQETQYF.

In its sample, this clone was seen once. The rearrangement joins TRBV18 to TRBJ2-1; 8 bases fit TRBD2. With V trimmed by 4 bases and J by 5 bases, 7 bases remained unmatched. Germline values: CDR1 KGHSH, CDR2 LQKENI. The CDR3 has 15 amino acids. CDR3 sequence (DNA): TGTGCCAGCTCACGTCGGTCGGGAGGGCACAATGAGCAGTTCTTC. Protein sequence: CASSRRSGGHNEQFF.

V usage is TRBV20-1 and J usage is TRBJ1-4, with D unresolved. The germline gives CDR1 DFQATT, CDR2 SNEGSKA (reference sequence). V was shortened by 5 bases and J by 3 bases, with 4 bases between the two germline ends. The CDR3 has 11 residues. The CDR3 DNA is TGCAGTGCTCCAGCTAATGAAAAACTGTTTTTT. This encodes CSAPANEKLFF.

The V call is TRBV28, the J call TRBJ2-5; TRBD2 aligns across 15 bases. The DNA end is more similar to TRBJ2-7, so the J call may be wrong. Looked up from germline, CDR1 is MDHEN and CDR2 is SYDVKM. This CDR3 has 14 amino acids. CDR3 region: CASGLAGGSYEQYF. The CDR3, as DNA: TGTGCCAGCGGACTAGCGGGAGGGTCCTACGAGCAGTACTTC.

This clone was seen once. The genes are TRBV2 and TRBJ2-7, with 13 bases matching TRBD2. V lost 6 bases and J lost 4; bases outside the gene matches: 3. The CDR3 loop spans 14 amino acids. CDR1 and CDR2 (germline): SNHLY, FYNNEI. CDR3: CASSWTSGSYEQYF. For the CDR3, the DNA is TGTGCCAGCAGCTGGACTAGCGGGAGTTACGAGCAGTACTTC.